One and the same sample provided the 11 T cell receptor beta chains below, sequenced in a study of T-cell reconstitution after alpha-beta-depleted transplantation in children. Preparation of the TCRbeta library used unique molecular identifiers. TCRdb analysed the PCR reads with MiXCR anew, one entry per CDR3 protein. In the table there are about 310,000 distinct CDR3 sequences, over 20% of which are singletons. The sequencing here drew on PBMCs, mostly from graft donor cells, taken 180 days after TCRalphabeta/CD19-depleted stem cell transplant. The source is a male patient aged 10 to 17 who had a stem cell transplant for acute lymphoblastic leukemia, so the T cells may come from the graft donor.

This clonotype was seen a few times. The rearrangement uses TRBV5-1 and TRBJ2-2, with 15 bases identical to TRBD2. The CDR3 contains 16 residues. Germline-derived CDR1 and CDR2 are SGHRS and YFSETQ. Trimming cost V 4 bases and J 5 bases; bases outside gene matches: 3. The CDR3 here is CASSQGLAGGTGELFF. CDR3 nucleotides: TGCGCCAGCAGCCAGGGACTAGCGGGAGGAACCGGGGAGCTGTTTTTT.

This clonotype has more than one count but fewer than ten. The rearrangement uses TRBV5-1 and TRBJ2-5; no firm D call. This CDR3 has 16 residues. The V gene's germline CDR1 is SGHRS and CDR2 YFSETQ. Trimming pared 0 bases from V and 2 bases from J, leaving 14 bases between. CDR3 sequence: CASSLARTALQETQYF. CDR3 nucleotide sequence: TGCGCCAGCAGCTTGGCCAGAACAGCTTTACAAGAGACCCAGTACTTC.

The V and J genes are TRBV4-1 and TRBJ2-3; no reliable D call. Germline V CDR1 and CDR2: MGHRA, YSYEKL. The V and J ends lost 1 base and 3 bases respectively, with 17 bases between them. The CDR3 is made up of 17 amino acids. Written as DNA, the CDR3 is TGCGCCAGCAGCCAAGGCCCTGCAGTCCCAAAGACAGATACGCAGTATTTT. The encoded protein is CASSQGPAVPKTDTQYF.

The gene calls are TRBV7-6 and TRBJ2-1, with 12 bases identical to TRBD2. Germline trimming cut 4 bases from V and 7 bases from J; bases unmatched to any gene: 11. Germline V gene lookup returns CDR1 SGHVS and CDR2 FNYEAQ. This CDR3 region has 17 residues. The CDR3 nucleotides read TGTGCCAGCAGCTCACCCCGACTAGCGGGAGTGAGGAATGAGCAGTTCTTC. Its translation is CASSSPRLAGVRNEQFF.

The chain links TRBV7-9 to TRBJ2-7; the D gene is possibly TRBD2 (7 bases). Germline CDR1 and CDR2: SEHNR and FQNEAQ (reference sequence). V was pared by 2 bases and J by 6 bases, with 23 bases between. This CDR3 region has 17 residues. This CDR3 is CASSLLSGRGGLGEQYF. DNA of the CDR3: TGTGCCAGCAGCTTATTAAGCGGTCGCGGGGGCCTAGGCGAGCAGTACTTC.

This clonotype was counted a few times. The chain has TRBV27 and TRBJ2-5; perhaps TRBD1 as D (5 bases). V lost 6 bases and J lost 2, with 22 bases in between. The CDR3 is 17 amino acids. CDR1 and CDR2 from the germline V gene are MNHEY and SMNVEV (reference sequence). DNA of the CDR3: TGTGCCAGCAGCTTTCGCTTCCGGACAAACCCTCAAGAGACCCAGTACTTC. Its translation: CASSFRFRTNPQETQYF.

The rearrangement links TRBV20-1 to TRBJ2-1; 9 nucleotides match TRBD1. This CDR3 region has 13 residues. Per the germline V gene, CDR1 is DFQATT and CDR2 is SNEGSKA (reference sequence). V gave up 2 bases and J gave up 10 bases; unmatched junction bases: 6. DNA for the CDR3: TGCAGTGCTAGATCCGGGACAGGGAACGAGCAGTTCTTC. Its protein product is CSARSGTGNEQFF.

This chain links TRBV3-1 with TRBJ2-7; D is possibly TRBD1 (5 bases). The ends were cut back, 3 bases at V and 3 bases at J, with 9 bases in the middle. The germline V gene encodes CDR1 LGHDT and CDR2 YNNKEL (reference sequence). This CDR3 has 13 residues. The CDR3, as DNA: TGTGCCAGCAGCCACGCAGGGAACTACGAGCAGTACTTC. It specifies CASSHAGNYEQYF.

The chain combines TRBV4-1 with TRBJ2-2, with TRBD2 matching 16 bases. This CDR3 comprises 16 residues. Germline V CDR1 and CDR2: MGHRA, YSYEKL. The ends lost 9 bases at V and 5 bases at J; junction bases unmatched: 6. CDR3: CASMGLAGGLTGELFF. The CDR3 DNA sequence: TGCGCCAGTATGGGACTAGCGGGAGGGCTAACCGGGGAGCTGTTTTTT.

The chain recombines TRBV6-5 with TRBJ1-2, with a tentative D call TRBD1 (6 bases). Germline CDR1 and CDR2: MNHEY and SVGAGI. The CDR3 is made up of 16 amino acids. Trimming removed 1 base from V and 8 bases from J, with 20 bases in between. The CDR3 region has the DNA TGTGCCAGCAGTTACTGGTTTGACAGTGGGGGCAAGGGCTACACCTTC. Translated: CASSYWFDSGGKGYTF.

This CDR3 reads CASSFLVPGEQYF. The CDR3 region has the DNA TGTGCCAGCAGTTTCCTGGTCCCGGGCGAGCAGTACTTC. V usage is TRBV7-9 and J usage is TRBJ2-7; D is unclear. Trimming shortened V by 6 bases and J by 6 bases, and 15 bases separated the two germline ends. Germline loops: CDR1 SEHNR, CDR2 FQNEAQ (reference sequence). This CDR3 comprises 13 residues. The full variable domain, its missing parts supplied by reference TRBV7-9 and TRBJ2-7, is DTGVSQNPRHKITKRGQNVTFRCDPISEHNRLYWYRQTLGQGPEFLTYFQNEAQLEKSRLLSDRFSAERPKGSFSTLEIQRTEQGDSAMYLCASSFLVPGEQYFGPGTRLTVT.